This entry features one T cell receptor (beta chain) sequence. No antigen is known for it. TCRdb called the 5' RACE reads again in MiXCR, with one record for every CDR3 protein. Here the sample spans 450,000 to 550,000 distinct CDR3 sequences, roughly 5% being singletons. The record originates from a study of CD8 T cells in ankylosing spondylitis. Germline V gene data show CDR1 as LGHDT and CDR2 as YNNKEL (reference sequence). Trimming took 7 bases from V and 7 from J, leaving 17 bases between them. The CDR3 totals 14 residues. Study results and limitations: From matched ankylosing spondylitis synovial fluid, disease-linked clones were reportedly recovered at significantly enriched levels. One TCR beta motif, made up of 7 or 8 highly homologous variants, appeared characteristic of ankylosing spondylitis blood.

The V call is TRBV3-1, the J call TRBJ2-1; the D gene is possibly TRBD2 (6 bases). Sequencing was performed on blood, either unsorted or a sorted T cell fraction (not recorded which). The receptor comes from a male donor with ankylosing spondylitis. The CDR3 is CASTRLGDVNEQFF. The CDR3 coding sequence is TGTGCCAGCACCCGACTAGGTGATGTAAATGAGCAGTTCTTC.